This T cell receptor (beta chain) emerged from a study of blood T cell repertoires in COVID-19. Profiled with immunoSEQ multiplex PCR; TCRdb holds only in-frame clones, not every one. The data hold 20,000 to 30,000 clones, with almost 95% observed a single time. The CDR3 spans 14 residues. CDR1 SGHNT and CDR2 YYREEE come from the germline V gene (reference sequence). With 0 bases removed from V and 6 bases from J, the gap between germline ends came to 13 bases. The source of this sequence is a human donor in a cohort sampled during active COVID-19. The V call is TRBV5-4, the J call TRBJ2-7; no definite D call. Input material: peripheral blood. The CDR3 loop is CASSLDRNSGEQYF. The CDR3, as DNA: TGTGCCAGCAGCTTGGACAGAAATTCTGGCGAGCAGTACTTC.